These 7 T cell receptor beta chains came from one sample sequenced in a study of CD8 T cells in Susac syndrome. Reverse transcription of roughly 0.5 to 1 ug RNA used random hexamers. TCRdb independently ran MiXCR on the immunoSEQ multiplex PCR reads; one entry per CDR3 protein. The sample lists 150,000 or so distinct CDR3 sequences, about 94% seen once, with roughly 0.13% in the top ten. The sequencing sample was made of CD4+ T cells from PBMCs. Receptor source: a human donor in good health.

The chain links TRBV4-2 to TRBJ1-6; D is undetermined. V was pared by 0 bases and J by 7 bases, with 7 bases between. CDR1 is LGHNA, CDR2 YNFKEQ, per germline. The CDR3 sequence is 14 residues long. CDR3 sequence (DNA): TGTGCCAGCAGCCAAGACAACAGAAATTCACCCCTCCACTTT. The encoded protein is CASSQDNRNSPLHF.

The rearrangement joins TRBV15 to TRBJ2-7; D gene uncertain. Trimming left V 0 bases short and J 6 bases short, with 12 bases between. CDR1 is LNHNV, CDR2 YYDKDF, per germline (reference sequence). This CDR3 is 14 amino acids long. CDR3 residues: CATSRDRIAAEQYF. CDR3 nucleotides: TGTGCCACCAGCAGAGATCGGATAGCCGCCGAGCAGTACTTC.

The chain joins TRBV20-1 to TRBJ2-7, with D perhaps given as TRBD1 or TRBD2 (7 bases each). This CDR3 spans 14 amino acids. V gave up 6 bases and J gave up 3 bases, with 18 bases separating them. Looked up from germline, CDR1 is DFQATT and CDR2 is SNEGSKA (reference sequence). CDR3 sequence (DNA): TGCAGTGCCCCCGGGTTCAGGGGGGGCTACGAGCAGTACTTC. Protein product: CSAPGFRGGYEQYF.

This chain links TRBV20-1 with TRBJ2-3; D perhaps matches TRBD2 (5 bases). There are 13 residues in the CDR3. CDR1 and CDR2 (germline): DFQATT, SNEGSKA (reference sequence). V shed 7 bases and J shed 2 bases, with 13 bases lying between them. CDR3 amino acids: CSVARGYTDTQYF. The CDR3 coding sequence is TGCAGTGTGGCACGGGGTTACACAGATACGCAGTATTTT.

The chain couples TRBV11-3 to TRBJ1-1, with D perhaps matching TRBD1 (6 bases). Germline loops: CDR1 SGHNT, CDR2 YENEEA. V shed 11 bases and J shed 7 bases, with 23 bases lying between them. The CDR3 has 14 amino acids. The CDR3 DNA reads TGTGCCGGGGTCGTGGGGCAGGGGCGGAATGAAGCTTTCTTT. It specifies CAGVVGQGRNEAFF. Full variable domain (missing parts from reference TRBV11-3 and TRBJ1-1): EAGVVQSPRYKIIEKKQPVAFWCNPISGHNTLYWYLQNLGQGPELLIRYENEEAVDDSQLPKDRFSAERLKGVDSTLKIQPAELGDSAVYLCAGVVGQGRNEAFFGQGTRLTVV.

The chain employs TRBV28 and TRBJ1-2; perhaps TRBD1 as D (6 bases). The CDR3 spans 14 residues. V dropped 5 bases and J dropped 7 bases, with 17 bases sitting between them. The germline V gene has CDR1 MDHEN and CDR2 SYDVKM. The CDR3 sequence is CASSSQGRGRGYTF. The DNA for the CDR3 is TGTGCCAGCAGTAGTCAGGGCAGGGGCCGTGGCTACACCTTC.

The V and J genes are TRBV12-3 or TRBV12-4 and TRBJ2-1, with TRBD2 identical over 15 bases. Unmatched junction bases numbered 0, after V lost 1 base and J lost 2 bases. This CDR3 has 17 amino acids. The CDR3 DNA reads TGTGCCAGCAGTTTAGGGACTAGCGGGGGGGCCTACAATGAGCAGTTCTTC. This encodes CASSLGTSGGAYNEQFF.